This T cell receptor beta chain appears in the sequencing data of a study of T-cell memory formation after mild COVID-19. Overall study: In these data, TCR clusters were largely donor specific.

The germline V gene has CDR1 SGHRS and CDR2 YFSETQ. The ends were cut back, 4 bases at V and 6 bases at J, with 15 bases in the middle. The CDR3 consists of 14 residues. This clonotype was recorded a few times. 5'RACE with constant-segment primers built TCRalpha and TCRbeta cDNA libraries with UMIs. One entry per CDR3 protein results from TCRdb running MiXCR on the 5' RACE reads. The sample contains 390,000 or so distinct CDR3 sequences, 15% to 20% of which appear only once. The rearrangement links TRBV5-1 to TRBJ2-3; D possibly corresponds to TRBD1 (6 bases). The source of this sequence is a man between 18 and 35 years old who had mild COVID-19 (a few samples of this study predate the infection). Cell type and time point are not known. The material sequenced was PBMCs or a T cell subset sorted from them (not recorded which). CDR3 nucleotides: TGCGCCAGCAGCCTGTGGGGGCCAGGGGATACGCAGTATTTT. Its protein product is CASSLWGPGDTQYF.